Listed below are T cell receptor beta chains from one sample, sequenced in a study of T cells in Graves' hyperthyroidism and ophthalmopathy. TCRdb reprocessed the multiplex PCR reads with MiXCR, giving one entry per CDR3 protein. Of about 560,000 distinct CDR3 sequences in the sample, roughly 17% were seen once. The sample was blood. These receptor sequences come from a woman aged 18-35 years with Graves' hyperthyroidism. The CDR3 runs from the conserved cysteine through the conserved F or W.

v_gene: TRBV6-1; j_gene: TRBJ1-5; CDR3aa: CASKTGDGQPQHF
v_gene: TRBV28; j_gene: TRBJ2-2; CDR3aa: CASRGLATRGTGGLFF
v_gene: TRBV4-1; j_gene: TRBJ2-5; CDR3aa: CASSQEWGARETQYF
v_gene: TRBV11-1; j_gene: TRBJ2-1; CDR3aa: CASSLLYESSYNEQFF
v_gene: TRBV30; j_gene: TRBJ1-1; CDR3aa: CAWSPGTGIEAFF
v_gene: TRBV12-3/TRBV12-4; j_gene: TRBJ2-4; CDR3aa: CASSTWDRVAKNIQYF
v_gene: TRBV12-3/TRBV12-4; j_gene: TRBJ1-2; CDR3aa: CASSLRAQGGYTF
v_gene: TRBV25-1; j_gene: TRBJ1-5; CDR3aa: CASSARGQGANRPQHF
v_gene: TRBV5-1; j_gene: TRBJ2-7; CDR3aa: CASSLNPLSSLLSPAHEQYF
v_gene: TRBV20-1; j_gene: TRBJ2-1; CDR3aa: CSASGPYNEQFF
v_gene: TRBV28; j_gene: TRBJ2-5; CDR3aa: CASSALTGQGGETQYF
v_gene: TRBV27; j_gene: TRBJ2-3; CDR3aa: CASSFLGIPTDTQYF
v_gene: TRBV6-1; j_gene: TRBJ2-1; CDR3aa: CASSELRGQGEQFF
v_gene: TRBV19; j_gene: TRBJ2-7; CDR3aa: CASSPRTYSYEQYF
v_gene: TRBV9; j_gene: TRBJ1-1; CDR3aa: CASSAQGWDTEAFF
v_gene: TRBV20-1; j_gene: TRBJ1-1; CDR3aa: CSARSLQGADTEAFF
v_gene: TRBV5-1; j_gene: TRBJ1-1; CDR3aa: CASSLDQLNTEAFF
v_gene: TRBV5-1; j_gene: TRBJ2-7; CDR3aa: CASSLGPNEQYF
v_gene: TRBV2; j_gene: TRBJ1-5; CDR3aa: CASSASRANQPQHF
v_gene: TRBV20-1; j_gene: TRBJ1-1; CDR3aa: CSARDGRLNTEAFF